The rows below give T cell receptor beta chains drawn from one sample of a study of neurological immune-mediated disorders. TCRdb reprocessed the 5' RACE reads via MiXCR and lists one record per CDR3 protein. The data hold tens of thousands of distinct CDR3 sequences, with under 9.5% observed a single time. Sequenced: PBMCs. These receptors were taken from a middle-aged woman in good health. Each CDR3 is given with its conserved first and last residue. A D gene is named only where the DNA matches it firmly. Clone size is given for some rows only: seen once, a few or many times, or a class if the clone is expanded.

>TRBV20-1|TRBJ2-3|medium-sized|.
CSAWRGPSTDTQYF
TGCAGTGCTTGGCGGGGTCCTAGCACAGATACGCAGTATTTT
>TRBV12-3/TRBV12-4|TRBJ1-1|many|.
CASRWGSGPTEAFF
TGTGCCAGCAGGTGGGGGTCAGGTCCCACTGAAGCTTTCTTT
>TRBV10-3|TRBJ2-1|many|TRBD1
CAISGDRGNEQFF
TGTGCCATCAGCGGGGACAGGGGGAATGAGCAGTTCTTC
>TRBV5-1|TRBJ2-1|.|TRBD1
CASSLLGTGGSHEQFF
TGCGCCAGCAGCTTGTTGGGGACAGGGGGGTCACATGAGCAGTTCTTC
>TRBV5-6|TRBJ2-5|many|.
CASSPHLETQYF
TGTGCCAGCAGCCCACATCTAGAGACCCAGTACTTC
>TRBV3-1|TRBJ1-1|many|.
CASSQLGGGSGLAFF
TGTGCCAGCAGCCAGCTGGGTGGAGGTTCGGGATTAGCTTTCTTT
>TRBV24-1|TRBJ2-3|many|.
CATSDNRDTQYF
TGTGCCACCAGTGATAACAGGGATACGCAGTATTTT
>TRBV10-3|TRBJ2-2|many|TRBD2
CAISEFGGSAGELFF
TGTGCCATCAGTGAGTTCGGGGGGTCAGCCGGGGAGCTGTTTTTT
>TRBV12-3/TRBV12-4|TRBJ1-1|many|.
CASSPGTAEGPEAFF
TGTGCCAGCAGTCCAGGGACGGCCGAGGGTCCTGAAGCTTTCTTT
>TRBV20-1|TRBJ2-7|many|TRBD2
CSAEIAGVISYEQYF
TGCAGTGCGGAAATAGCGGGAGTGATATCCTACGAGCAGTACTTC
>TRBV12-3/TRBV12-4|TRBJ1-1|many|.
CASSFGLNTEAFF
TGTGCCAGCAGTTTTGGTTTGAACACTGAAGCTTTCTTT
>TRBV28|TRBJ2-1|many|TRBD2
CASSLREREGYNEQFF
TGTGCCAGCAGTTTAAGGGAGCGGGAGGGCTACAATGAGCAGTTCTTC
>TRBV5-1|TRBJ2-1|many|TRBD2
CASRERGGLDEQFF
TGCGCCAGCAGAGAGCGGGGGGGCCTGGATGAGCAGTTCTTC
>TRBV15|TRBJ1-1|many|TRBD1
CATSRKQGAGTEAFF
TGTGCCACCAGCAGAAAACAGGGGGCCGGGACTGAAGCTTTCTTT
>TRBV9|TRBJ1-3|many|TRBD1
CASSFGGTGGGNTIYF
TGTGCCAGCAGCTTTGGAGGGACAGGAGGTGGAAACACCATATATTTT
>TRBV27|TRBJ2-3|many|TRBD1
CASSYGTGALSSTDTQYF
TGTGCCAGCAGTTACGGGACAGGGGCCCTCTCTAGCACAGATACGCAGTATTTT